The present T cell receptor beta chain was sequenced within a study of human T cells and chemical hapten exposure. In the study overall: The patients, most of them female, presented with alopecia areata, totalis or universalis.

This CDR3 is 14 amino acids long. V lost 6 bases to trimming and J lost 7 bases, with 16 bases between them. At least ten counts were recorded for this clonotype. Its antigen is unknown. The library tagged each cDNA molecule with unique molecular identifiers. Original handling: Samples had a median of around 94,000 TCRs, ranging roughly 23,224 to 690,600. TCRdb reanalysed the RACE reads using MiXCR and keeps one entry per CDR3 protein. The V and J calls were determined by TCRdb, not by the authors. This sample yields some 51,000 distinct CDR3 sequences, of which 9.4% are seen a single time; 14% belongs to the top ten. Time point given: pre-sensitization, week 0. The treatment here: therapeutic diphenylcyclopropenone sensitization with weekly scalp DPC. Notes on the study in general: Expanded TCRs clustered into significantly more large CDR3 similarity groups than controls, the analysis revealed.

Specimen: whole blood, collected in connection with sensitization to the hapten diphenylcyclopropenone (DPC). The receptor was isolated from a woman between 40 and 55 years old with alopecia areata. Some clones in this sample may be carry-over from other donors' samples. The chain couples TRBV12-3 or TRBV12-4 to TRBJ1-5; D may be TRBD1 (5 bases). The CDR3 sequence is CASSPWGEGQPQHF. CDR3 DNA sequence: TGTGCCAGCAGCCCATGGGGGGAGGGGCAGCCCCAGCATTTT.